The clone carrying this TCR beta chain turned up a few times. No antigen is known for it. The CDR3 contains 12 residues. V dropped 1 base and J dropped 1 base, with 2 bases sitting between them. Germline V gene sequence: CDR1 SGHRS, CDR2 YFSETQ. The data stem from a study of T cells after yellow fever vaccination. About the study: SMART-Seq v4 Ultra Low Input handled preparation of low-cell-number fractions.

Findings and limits, study-wide: Reappearing after the booster were most of the clones from primary vaccination (96% CD4, around 90% CD8).

TCR cDNA was made by 5'RACE template switching, adding a universal primer site and UMIs. A single record per CDR3 protein comes from TCRdb applying MiXCR to the 5' RACE reads. The sample includes about 350,000 distinct CDR3 sequences, about 4% of them seen just once. The source is a man between 18 and 35 years old who received the YFV17D yellow fever vaccine. Sequencing was performed on PBMCs, taken 5 days after the yellow fever booster vaccination. The chain links TRBV5-1 to TRBJ2-5; D not resolved. As DNA, the CDR3 is TGCGCCAGCAGCTTGTTCCAAGAGACCCAGTACTTC. It yields the protein CASSLFQETQYF.